What follows describes a single T cell receptor (beta chain). The antigen remains unidentified. This entry belongs to a study of OX40 agonist ivuxolimab in advanced cancers. Study as a whole: Ivuxolimab, an antibody acting as an agonist of OX40 (CD134), was used to treat patients. In this trial design, patients received ivuxolimab intravenously at 0.01 to 10 mg/kg every 2 weeks. A history of anti-PD-1, anti-PD-L1 or anti-CTLA-4 therapy was acceptable, and roughly 40% had some. Study-wide points: By week 6 at 0.1 to 3.0 mg/kg, blood CD4+ and CD8+ T cells had expanded clonally.

V was shortened by 0 bases and J by 6 bases, with 14 bases between the two germline ends. The germline V gene has CDR1 MNHEY and CDR2 SVGAGI. The CDR3 runs to 16 residues. Only in-frame clones appear in the TCRdb table, and some are missing; sequencing was by immunoSEQ multiplex PCR. The sample yields tens of thousands of clones, nearly 90% seen once. The receptor comes from an adult with an advanced solid tumor such as melanoma, head and neck, liver or kidney cancer. V and J are TRBV6-5 and TRBJ2-2; possibly TRBD1 for D (6 bases). The sequenced sample was CD4+ or CD8+ T cells sorted from blood, obtained in a trial of the OX40 agonist ivuxolimab. CDR3 nucleotide sequence: TGTGCCAGCAGTTACTCGGGCAGGGGCCTCTCCGGGGAGCTGTTTTTT. Translated: CASSYSGRGLSGELFF.